The 9 T cell receptor beta chains given below trace back to one sample, sequenced in a study of early T cells in non-severe SARS-CoV-2 infection. TCRdb reprocessed the 5' RACE reads with MiXCR, giving one entry per CDR3 protein. Altogether tens of thousands of distinct CDR3 sequences are present, approximately 7% being singletons, with the ten largest covering 2.5% to 3%. Sequencing used whole blood. The receptors were sampled from an adult who was a healthcare worker with PCR-confirmed SARS-CoV-2 infection or an uninfected control (not recorded which).

This clonotype was seen ten or more times. The chain employs TRBV7-3 and TRBJ2-7; 8 bases fit TRBD1. The CDR3 has 13 residues. V gave up 4 bases and J gave up 5 bases; unmatched junction bases: 4. The germline V gene encodes CDR1 SGHTA and CDR2 FQGTGA. The CDR3, as DNA: TGTGCCAGCAGCTGGGGGACAGGCCACGAGCAGTACTTC. Translated, it gives CASSWGTGHEQYF.

There are many counts of this clonotype. J is TRBJ2-1 and V is TRBV4-3, with TRBD2 matching over 11 bases. The germline gives CDR1 LGHNA, CDR2 YSLEER. The CDR3 consists of 16 residues. J lost 5 bases, V lost 4 bases, and 7 bases had no gene match. CDR3 nucleotides: TGCGCCAGCAGCCGTATGACTAGCGGGACGGACAATGAGCAGTTCTTC. This codes for CASSRMTSGTDNEQFF.

This clonotype was seen repeatedly, ten times or more. This sequence joins TRBV28 and TRBJ2-2; D is possibly TRBD1 or TRBD2 (5 bases each). Between the trimmed V and J ends, which lost 5 bases and 4 bases, there was a span of 14 bases. The CDR3 covers 15 residues. Germline V gene lookup returns CDR1 MDHEN and CDR2 SYDVKM. The CDR3: CASSPLEGITGELFF. The CDR3 coding sequence is TGTGCCAGCAGTCCACTAGAGGGGATCACCGGGGAGCTGTTTTTT.

The chain couples TRBV3-1 to TRBJ2-1, with TRBD2 as a possible D gene (6 bases). The CDR3 length is 16 residues. CDR1 and CDR2 from the germline V gene are LGHDT and YNNKEL (reference sequence). V lost 4 bases to trimming and J lost 2 bases, with 15 bases between them. The CDR3 loop reads CASSRLAGSTYNEQFF. Here the CDR3 DNA reads TGTGCCAGCAGCCGGTTGGCCGGGAGTACCTACAATGAGCAGTTCTTC.

This clonotype came up many times. The chain uses TRBV20-1 and TRBJ1-1; 8 bases are shared with TRBD1. J was trimmed by 5 bases and V by 0 bases; bases with no gene match: 14. The CDR3 is made up of 17 amino acids. Germline V gene sequence: CDR1 DFQATT, CDR2 SNEGSKA (reference sequence). The CDR3 DNA sequence: TGCAGTGCTAGAGACACAGGGGGGGGACCCGGGTTGACTGAAGCTTTCTTT. Its translation: CSARDTGGGPGLTEAFF.

V is TRBV18 and J is TRBJ1-1, with TRBD1 matching 7 bases. The V segment lost 3 bases and the J segment 0 bases; nucleotides outside the gene matches: 10. The CDR3 spans 17 residues. CDR1 and CDR2 from the germline V gene are KGHSH and LQKENI. The CDR3 nucleotides are TGTGCCAGCTCACCTCTGACAGGGCAACTAATGAACACTGAAGCTTTCTTT. It encodes CASSPLTGQLMNTEAFF.

The V and J genes are TRBV25-1 and TRBJ1-1, with D possibly TRBD1 on 5 matching bases. The ends were cut back, 1 base at V and 6 bases at J, with 12 bases in the middle. The CDR3 loop spans 14 amino acids. CDR1 and CDR2 from the germline V gene are MGHDK and SYGVNS. The chain's CDR3 is CASSELGEFPEAFF. The CDR3, as DNA: TGTGCCAGCAGTGAATTGGGGGAGTTCCCTGAAGCTTTCTTT.

This clonotype was recorded many times. CDR3 residues: CASSLGGLGGYTF. CDR3 coding DNA: TGTGCCAGCAGCTTAGGGGGCCTCGGTGGCTACACCTTC. The genes are TRBV11-2 and TRBJ1-2; TRBD1 might be the D (5 bases). Trimming removed 1 base from V and 7 bases from J, with 10 bases in between. Germline V gene data show CDR1 as SGHAT and CDR2 as FQNNGV. There are 13 residues in the CDR3.

This clonotype was seen at least ten times. The rearrangement links TRBV12-3 or TRBV12-4 to TRBJ2-1; 7 bases match TRBD2. The CDR3 contains 15 residues. J gave up 4 bases and V 1 base, and 4 bases lay outside the gene matches. The CDR3 loop reads CASSLGASGYNEQFF. In DNA, the CDR3 is TGTGCCAGCAGTTTAGGGGCTAGCGGATACAATGAGCAGTTCTTC.